This T cell receptor beta chain came from a study of blood T cell repertoires in COVID-19. Study details: Sample material is recorded as cDNA or gDNA derived from T cells, B-cell-depleted T cells, or PBMCs.

In the original analysis: Reference gene primer amplification gave nucleated cell count estimates. Profiled with immunoSEQ multiplex PCR; TCRdb holds only in-frame clones, not every one. Clone size and the V and J calls come from that table; the DNA yielded D and trimming. The sample shows a few hundred thousand clones, approximately 89% of them seen only once. It was during active infection that Seattle patients were enrolled and then longitudinally followed. Trimming removed 1 base at V and 2 bases at J, with 14 bases between. CDR3 length: 16 residues. CDR1 and CDR2 from the germline V gene are SQVTM and ANQGSEA.

V and J are TRBV29-1 and TRBJ2-2; TRBD2 is a possible D gene (6 bases). Sequencing was performed on peripheral blood. The source is a woman aged 70 to 79 with COVID-19, enrolled during active disease. The DNA for the CDR3 is TGCAGCGTTGAAGCGGGGCGGGGCCGAAACACCGGGGAGCTGTTTTTT. It codes for CSVEAGRGRNTGELFF.